Listed below are T cell receptor beta chains from one sample, sequenced in a study of vaccination effects on CD4 cells after COVID-19. Repertoires were generated with immunoSEQ multiplex PCR, while TCRdb's copy carries only in-frame clones and drops some. The sample lists about 73,000 clones; roughly 75% were seen once. The antigens of these receptors remain unknown. This specimen consisted of CD4+ T cells from PBMCs cultured without peptide, obtained after COVID-19 vaccination. The origin of the receptors is a human donor who received a COVID-19 vaccine. CDR3s include the opening cysteine and the closing phenylalanine or tryptophan. The D gene is left open where the match is weak. Only some rows state a clone size, as once, few, many or a class for expanded clones.

>NA|TRBJ2-3|TRBV11-2|NA
TGTGCCAGCAGCTTACAGGGGACTACGCAGTATTTT
CASSLQGTTQYF
>TRBD1|TRBJ1-1|TRBV5-1|NA
TGCGCCAGCAGCTTGGGGGCACCGGGACAGGGGATTGGCACTGAAGCTTTCTTT
CASSLGAPGQGIGTEAFF
>NA|TRBJ1-1|TRBV18|NA
TGTGCCAGCTCACCCCTCAAGCAGTTGAACACTGAAGCTTTCTTT
CASSPLKQLNTEAFF
>TRBD1|TRBJ1-5|TRBV6-2/TRBV6-3|NA
TGTGCCAGCAGTCGCCCGGGACAGAACAATCAGCCCCAGCATTTT
CASSRPGQNNQPQHF
>NA|TRBJ1-1|TRBV5-1|NA
TGCGCCAGCAGCTTGGCCTCGGCGGCCAGGGGGAACACTGAAGCTTTCTTT
CASSLASAARGNTEAFF
>NA|TRBJ2-5|TRBV28|NA
TGTGCCAGCAGTTTTTTCGTCCAAGAGACCCAGTACTTC
CASSFFVQETQYF
>NA|TRBJ2-5|TRBV4-3|once
TGCGCCAGCAGCCAAGAAGCCAGGGGAGAGACCCAGTACTTC
CASSQEARGETQYF
>NA|TRBJ1-5|TRBV5-1|NA
TGCGCCAGCAGCGTGACAGGCTCTGGTCAGCCCCAGCATTTT
CASSVTGSGQPQHF
>TRBD1|TRBJ2-5|TRBV24-1|NA
TGTGCCACCAGTGATTTCAGGACAGGGGGAGTAGAGACCCAGTACTTC
CATSDFRTGGVETQYF
>NA|TRBJ2-3|TRBV15|NA
TGTGCCACCAGCAGAACCAACGGGGCTAGCACAGATACGCAGTATTTT
CATSRTNGASTDTQYF
>TRBD1|TRBJ1-2|TRBV19|NA
TGTGCCAGTTACATCGGACAGGGGGCGGAGGGCTACACCTTC
CASYIGQGAEGYTF
>NA|TRBJ2-3|TRBV28|NA
TGTGCCAGCAGAGAGGGAAACACAGATACGCAGTATTTT
CASREGNTDTQYF
>NA|TRBJ1-6|TRBV19|few
TGTGCCAGCCGGGACACAAATAATTCACCCCTCCACTTT
CASRDTNNSPLHF
>TRBD2|TRBJ2-3|TRBV10-2|once
TGCGCCAGCAGGCCGGGGGGATTAGTCGGCACAGATACGCAGTATTTT
CASRPGGLVGTDTQYF
>NA|TRBJ1-1|TRBV3-1/TRBV3-2|NA
TGTGCCAGCAGCGTATTGGGGGGAACTGGCACTGAAGCTTTCTTT
CASSVLGGTGTEAFF